The TCR beta chain under discussion was sequenced for a study of tumor T cells in aggressive B-cell lymphoma. Repertoires were generated with immunoSEQ multiplex PCR, while TCRdb's copy carries only in-frame clones and drops some. Among 2,500 to 3,500 clones listed, around 82% were seen once. Per germline, CDR1 MGHRA and CDR2 YSYEKL. Trimming cost V 5 bases and J 3 bases, with 11 bases left between them. This CDR3 region has 14 residues. The receptor was isolated from an adult with diffuse large B cell lymphoma. Input material: tumor tissue. The V and J genes are TRBV4-1 and TRBJ1-3, with D possibly TRBD1 on 6 matching bases. CDR3 DNA sequence: TGCGCCAGCAGCGATACAGGGCATGGAAACACCATATATTTT. Encoded protein: CASSDTGHGNTIYF.